The entry below describes one T cell receptor (beta chain). Methods used by the authors: The authors estimated nucleated cell counts from reference gene primer amplification. Sequencing was performed with immunoSEQ multiplex PCR; in TCRdb, only in-frame clones are kept and a portion is missing. Clonal size and the V and J genes are those of that table, whereas D and trimming came from the DNA. The table lists about 170,000 clones, more than 70% of them singletons. The data were obtained in a study of blood T cell repertoires in COVID-19. CDR3 length equals 15 residues. V lost 0 bases and J 5 bases, leaving 10 bases between the germline ends. Germline assignment: CDR1 MNHEY and CDR2 SMNVEV (reference sequence).

Sample: PBMCs or T cells enriched from blood (not recorded which). The chain couples TRBV27 to TRBJ1-4; D possibly corresponds to TRBD1 (5 bases). This receptor was identified in a woman aged 50 to 65 in a cohort exposed to, infected with or recovered from COVID-19 (not recorded which). The CDR3 region is CASSLSAGINEKLFF. DNA for the CDR3: TGTGCCAGCAGTTTATCAGCAGGGATCAATGAAAAACTGTTTTTT.